Each of the 29 T cell receptor beta chains below was sequenced from the same sample in a study of OX40 agonist ivuxolimab in advanced cancers. Sequenced by immunoSEQ multiplex PCR; TCRdb stores in-frame clones only, minus some. The table has about 61,000 clones, roughly nine tenths seen once. The source material was CD4+ or CD8+ T cells sorted from blood, sampled in a trial of the OX40 agonist ivuxolimab. These receptors were obtained from an adult with an advanced solid tumor such as melanoma, head and neck, liver or kidney cancer.

J is TRBJ2-1 and V is TRBV18; TRBD2 matches at 9 bases. The CDR3 has 14 amino acids. The trim removed 6 bases at V and 10 bases at J, leaving 10 bases unmatched. The germline CDR1 and CDR2 sequences are KGHSH and LQKENI. The CDR3 nucleotides read TGTGCCAGCTCTCTTTTAGCGGGGGCCTCGGAGCAGTTCTTC. Its protein is CASSLLAGASEQFF.

This clone was seen a single time. The J gene is TRBJ2-7, the V gene TRBV2; 7 nucleotides agree with TRBD1. J lost 3 bases, V lost 6 bases, and 8 bases had no gene match. This CDR3 comprises 14 residues. Germline CDR1 reads SNHLY; CDR2 reads FYNNEI. In DNA, the CDR3 is TGTGCCAGCAGAGAACAGGGGTCTGGCTACGAGCAGTACTTC. This sequence encodes CASREQGSGYEQYF.

This chain links TRBV7-6 with TRBJ2-7; D perhaps matches TRBD1 (6 bases). CDR1 is SGHVS, CDR2 FNYEAQ, per germline. The CDR3 is 11 residues long. Deletions cut 9 bases from V and 3 bases from J, with 9 bases between. CDR3 bases: TGTGCCAGTGAGGGGGACTACGAGCAGTACTTC. Amino acids: CASEGDYEQYF.

The chain joins TRBV2 to TRBJ1-5; TRBD1 might be the D (6 bases). The germline CDR1 and CDR2 sequences are SNHLY and FYNNEI. The ends were cut back, 6 bases at V and 5 bases at J, with 14 bases in the middle. CDR3 length: 14 amino acids. The CDR3 DNA reads TGTGCCAGCAGGCAAGGACAGCGCGATCAGCCCCAGCATTTT. Its translation: CASRQGQRDQPQHF.

The CDR3 spells CASSRGTGRREKLFF. The CDR3, as DNA: TGTGCCAGCAGCCGCGGCACAGGGAGAAGGGAAAAACTGTTTTTT. The V gene is TRBV7-2, the J gene TRBJ1-4; the D gene is possibly TRBD1 (6 bases). The CDR3 is made up of 15 amino acids. Trimming took off 5 bases at V and 8 bases at J, with 18 bases between the two ends. Germline loops: CDR1 SGHTA, CDR2 FQGNSA.

This clone was detected once. The J gene is TRBJ1-2, the V gene TRBV10-2; D perhaps matches TRBD1 (6 bases). Trimming took off 6 bases at V and 1 base at J, with 12 bases between the two ends. CDR3 length: 14 amino acids. Germline V gene lookup returns CDR1 WSHSY and CDR2 SAAADI. CDR3 in DNA: TGCGCCAGCAGGGACAGCGGGATTAACTATGGCTACACCTTC. Translating it yields CASRDSGINYGYTF.

In its sample, this clone was seen once. The V call is TRBV28, the J call TRBJ1-2; tentative D call: TRBD1 (6 bases). CDR1 is MDHEN and CDR2 is SYDVKM in the germline V gene. This CDR3 region has 14 residues. Trimming left V 3 bases short and J 0 bases short, with 8 bases between. The CDR3 DNA reads TGTGCCAGCAGTTTGGGGGCCCCTAACTATGGCTACACCTTC. It is translated as CASSLGAPNYGYTF.

The chain joins TRBV27 to TRBJ1-1; D unresolved. Trimming removed 9 bases from V and 5 bases from J, with 22 bases in between. CDR1 is MNHEY, CDR2 SMNVEV, per germline (reference sequence). The CDR3 runs 15 residues. In DNA, the CDR3 is TGTGCCAGTGGGGTGAAGACCCTCGGTGGGACTGAAGCTTTCTTT. Translated: CASGVKTLGGTEAFF.

This clone occurred once. For the CDR3, the DNA is TGTGCCACCCAGAGGGTACCCCAAGAGACCCAGTACTTC. It translates to CATQRVPQETQYF. The rearrangement joins TRBV10-3 to TRBJ2-5; D might be TRBD2 (5 bases). There are 13 residues in the CDR3. Trimming took 10 bases from V and 1 from J, leaving 13 bases between them. Germline V CDR1 and CDR2: ENHRY, SYGVKD.

A single count supports this clone. The chain carries TRBV5-5 and TRBJ2-7; 10 nucleotides agree with TRBD2. Per germline, CDR1 SGHKS and CDR2 YYEKEE (reference sequence). The CDR3 extends over 15 amino acids. Trimming took 5 bases from V and 3 from J; bases not matched to a gene: 8. CDR3 protein: CASRIGTSDFYEQYF. DNA of the CDR3: TGTGCCAGCAGGATCGGGACTAGCGATTTCTACGAGCAGTACTTC.

The CDR3 DNA is TGTGCCAGCAGCTTAGGGCGGTTTAGCAGTACTGAAGCTTTCTTT. Translated: CASSLGRFSSTEAFF. The chain links TRBV11-2 to TRBJ1-1; D gene ambiguous. Germline V gene data show CDR1 as SGHAT and CDR2 as FQNNGV. V lost 1 base and J lost 5, with 14 bases in between. The CDR3 sequence is 15 residues long.

This clone was counted a single time. The chain carries TRBV5-1 and TRBJ2-3; D is unresolved. Germline V CDR1 and CDR2: SGHRS, YFSETQ. V lost 5 bases, J lost 3 bases, and 10 bases lay in between. The CDR3 is 13 residues long. This chain's CDR3 is CASRPEVTDTQYF. CDR3 DNA sequence: TGCGCCAGCAGGCCTGAAGTGACAGATACGCAGTATTTT. Variable domain in full (rest from reference TRBV5-1 and TRBJ2-3): KAGVTQTPRYLIKTRGQQVTLSCSPISGHRSVSWYQQTPGQGLQFLFEYFSETQRNKGNFPGRFSGRQFSNSRSEMNVSTLELGDSALYLCASRPEVTDTQYFGPGTRLTVL.

The chain couples TRBV7-9 to TRBJ1-3; 8 positions match TRBD1. Losses at the gene ends were 7 bases for V and 3 bases for J; bases not matched to a gene: 8. CDR3 length equals 15 residues. Germline V CDR1 and CDR2: SEHNR, FQNEAQ (reference sequence). DNA of the CDR3: TGTGCCAGCACCCTGGACAGGGCGGGTGGAAACACCATATATTTT. Translating it yields CASTLDRAGGNTIYF.

V is TRBV5-4 and J is TRBJ2-3; perhaps TRBD1 as D (6 bases). Germline loops: CDR1 SGHNT, CDR2 YYREEE (reference sequence). The CDR3 is made up of 16 amino acids. Deletions cut 0 bases from V and 9 bases from J, with 20 bases between. Here the CDR3 reads CASSLGGQQGSGTQYF. In nucleotides, the CDR3 is TGTGCCAGCAGCTTGGGGGGCCAGCAGGGGTCTGGAACGCAGTATTTT.

This chain joins TRBV18 and TRBJ2-5, with a tentative D call TRBD2 (6 bases). The germline V gene has CDR1 KGHSH and CDR2 LQKENI. This CDR3 comprises 14 residues. Trimming stripped 3 bases from V and 2 bases from J, with 10 bases between. CDR3 bases: TGTGCCAGCTCACCCGGGCGGGGACAAGAGACCCAGTACTTC. Translating gives CASSPGRGQETQYF. The complete variable domain, with remaining parts taken from reference TRBV18 and TRBJ2-5, reads NAGVMQNPRHLVRRRGQEARLRCSPMKGHSHVYWYRQLPEEGLKFMVYLQKENIIDESGMPKERFSAEFPKEGPSILRIQQVVRGDSAAYFCASSPGRGQETQYFGPGTRLLVL.

This chain joins TRBV4-1 and TRBJ2-1, with D perhaps matching TRBD2 (6 bases). The V gene's germline CDR1 is MGHRA and CDR2 YSYEKL. The CDR3 has 13 amino acids. Trimming removed 4 bases from V and 9 bases from J, with 13 bases in between. This chain's CDR3 is CASSPLVGGEQFF. CDR3 bases: TGCGCCAGCAGCCCGTTAGTCGGGGGTGAGCAGTTCTTC.

The V and J genes are TRBV4-1 and TRBJ1-5; D may be TRBD1 (6 bases). Trimming removed 3 bases from V and 6 bases from J, with 21 bases in between. The CDR3 totals 17 residues. In germline, CDR1 is MGHRA, CDR2 YSYEKL. The CDR3 region has the DNA TGCGCCAGCAGCCAGTATCAAGACATGGGGGCAGGTCAGCCCCAGCATTTT. Its translation is CASSQYQDMGAGQPQHF.

The J gene is TRBJ2-1, the V gene TRBV7-2; D gene uncertain. The germline gives CDR1 SGHTA, CDR2 FQGNSA. The CDR3 is made up of 13 amino acids. With 0 bases removed from V and 10 bases from J, the gap between germline ends came to 10 bases. The CDR3 coding sequence is TGTGCCAGCAGCTTAGCGCGTTTCCAAGAGCAGTTCTTC. This encodes CASSLARFQEQFF.

The chain uses TRBV18 and TRBJ1-2, with 12 positions matching TRBD1. The J segment lost 7 bases and the V segment lost 6 bases, leaving 21 bases of the junction unmatched. Germline assignment: CDR1 KGHSH and CDR2 LQKENI. This CDR3 spans 19 amino acids. CDR3 sequence reads: CASSLLPPGQGAEDGGYTF. Written as DNA, the CDR3 is TGTGCCAGCTCGCTCCTCCCTCCGGGACAGGGGGCAGAGGATGGTGGCTACACCTTC.

The rearrangement links TRBV19 to TRBJ1-4, with 8 bases lining up with TRBD1. V shed 5 bases and J 1 base; nucleotides not matched to a gene: 9. This CDR3 comprises 17 residues. The germline gives CDR1 LNHDA, CDR2 SQIVND (reference sequence). CDR3 amino acids: CASSFIGRGRTNEKLFF. As DNA, the CDR3 is TGTGCCAGTAGTTTTATCGGCAGGGGGCGAACTAATGAAAAACTGTTTTTT.

The V gene is TRBV6-5, the J gene TRBJ2-3; possible D gene TRBD2, 6 bases. The germline V gene encodes CDR1 MNHEY and CDR2 SVGAGI. Trimming left V 6 bases short and J 2 bases short, with 9 bases between. This CDR3 comprises 13 residues. The CDR3 here is CASRRDFTDTQYF. The DNA of the CDR3 is TGTGCCAGCAGACGGGACTTCACAGATACGCAGTATTTT.

Worth noting for this clone: Other DNA sequences of this sample code for an identical CDR3. CDR3 nucleotide sequence: TGTGCCAGCAGCTTAGTGAGCACAGATACGCAGTATTTT. Its protein is CASSLVSTDTQYF. The rearrangement links TRBV7-3 to TRBJ2-3; no clear D. V was clipped by 2 bases and J by 0 bases, with 3 bases between them. Germline CDR1 reads SGHTA; CDR2 reads FQGTGA. This CDR3 spans 13 amino acids.

In its sample, this clone was seen once. The rearrangement links TRBV12-5 to TRBJ2-6, with D perhaps matching TRBD1 (5 bases). The germline CDR1 and CDR2 sequences are LGHNT and FRNRAP. The CDR3 loop spans 15 amino acids. Deletions cut 3 bases from V and 2 bases from J, with 8 bases between. The CDR3 reads CASGFWGAGANVLTF. In nucleotides, the CDR3 is TGTGCTAGTGGTTTTTGGGGCGCTGGGGCCAACGTCCTGACTTTC.

This clone came up a few times. The chain combines TRBV5-1 with TRBJ1-2, with 7 bases lining up with TRBD1. The junction had 13 bases not matched to a gene; V was cut back by 5 bases and J by 3 bases. This CDR3 is 16 amino acids long. Germline CDR1 and CDR2: SGHRS and YFSETQ. CDR3 sequence reads: CASRGPTGTAYYGYTF. The DNA of the CDR3 is TGCGCCAGCAGAGGCCCAACCGGGACAGCTTACTATGGCTACACCTTC.

V usage is TRBV27 and J usage is TRBJ2-7; the D gene is possibly TRBD1 (5 bases). Looked up from germline, CDR1 is MNHEY and CDR2 is SMNVEV (reference sequence). The CDR3 is 13 residues long. Trimming removed 0 bases at V and 3 bases at J, with 6 bases between. The CDR3 spells CASSLSRGYEQYF. The CDR3 DNA is TGTGCCAGCAGTTTATCAAGGGGCTACGAGCAGTACTTC.

The chain employs TRBV15 and TRBJ1-6; D call uncertain. V lost 0 bases, J lost 3 bases, and 9 bases lay in between. CDR3 size: 16 residues. Germline V CDR1 and CDR2: LNHNV, YYDKDF (reference sequence). DNA of the CDR3: TGTGCCACCAGCAGAGACCCAGGCCACTATAATTCACCCCTCCACTTT. As protein: CATSRDPGHYNSPLHF. Together with reference TRBV15 and TRBJ1-6, the CDR3 gives the full variable domain: DAMVIQNPRYQVTQFGKPVTLSCSQTLNHNVMYWYQQKSSQAPKLLFHYYDKDFNNEADTPDNFQSRRPNTSFCFLDIRSPGLGDTAMYLCATSRDPGHYNSPLHFGNGTRLTVT.

The V call is TRBV7-2, the J call TRBJ2-1, with D unresolved. Germline assignment: CDR1 SGHTA and CDR2 FQGNSA. The CDR3 is 15 residues long. Trimming shortened V by 6 bases and J by 5 bases, and 17 bases separated the two germline ends. The CDR3 spells CASRPSPSRDNEQFF. The CDR3 region has the DNA TGTGCCAGCAGGCCTTCCCCTTCTAGGGACAATGAGCAGTTCTTC.

Note on this clone: At one boundary the junction diverges from the germline segment, which might be a read error. The chain employs TRBV7-8 and TRBJ2-3, with 12 bases lining up with TRBD2. The CDR3 is 14 amino acids. CDR1 is SGHVS and CDR2 is FQNEAQ in the germline V gene. The CDR3 sequence is CASSLAGGWDTQYF. Written as DNA, the CDR3 is TGTGCCAGCAGCCTAGCGGGGGGGTGGGATACGCAGTATTTT.

The chain has TRBV7-9 and TRBJ2-7; TRBD1 agrees at 7 bases. The length of the CDR3 is 12 residues. Losses at the gene ends were 7 bases for V and 5 bases for J; bases not matched to a gene: 5. Germline V gene lookup returns CDR1 SEHNR and CDR2 FQNEAQ (reference sequence). The CDR3 is CASTFDRDEQYF. Here the CDR3 DNA reads TGTGCCAGCACCTTCGACAGGGACGAGCAGTACTTC.